These 30 T cell receptor beta chains came from one sample sequenced in a study of T-cell reconstitution after alpha-beta-depleted transplantation in children. The library targeted TCRbeta and was prepared with unique molecular identifiers. TCRdb ran MiXCR on the PCR reads and lists one entry per CDR3 protein. The sample lists about 500,000 distinct CDR3 sequences; 30% to 35% were seen once. The input for sequencing was PBMCs from the stem cell graft donor, taken from the stem cell graft. The receptors originated from a human donor who donated a stem cell graft to a child with aplastic anemia.

The chain employs TRBV20-1 and TRBJ1-5, with D perhaps matching TRBD1 (5 bases). This CDR3 is 13 amino acids long. Germline CDR1 reads DFQATT; CDR2 reads SNEGSKA (reference sequence). V lost 5 bases, J lost 3 bases, and 11 bases lay in between. The CDR3 nucleotides read TGCAGTGCTTCGGACACATTCAATCAGCCCCAGCATTTT. Its translation is CSASDTFNQPQHF.

This clonotype has a handful of counts. This chain joins TRBV29-1 and TRBJ2-1; a possible D gene is TRBD2 (5 bases). CDR1 and CDR2 from the germline V gene are SQVTM and ANQGSEA. There are 11 residues in the CDR3. V shed 6 bases and J shed 3 bases, with 6 bases lying between them. CDR3: CSVRDYNEQFF. The CDR3 coding sequence is TGCAGCGTCCGGGACTACAATGAGCAGTTCTTC.

This chain joins TRBV28 and TRBJ1-1; D is perhaps TRBD1 (6 bases). Trimming took 5 bases from V and 1 from J, leaving 14 bases between them. The CDR3 totals 15 residues. From germline, CDR1 is MDHEN and CDR2 SYDVKM. The CDR3 spells CASSLLTGKNTEAFF. The CDR3 nucleotides are TGTGCCAGCAGTCTGCTGACAGGAAAGAACACTGAAGCTTTCTTT.

The chain links TRBV29-1 to TRBJ1-1; 8 bases fit TRBD1. The V segment lost 6 bases and the J segment 3 bases; nucleotides outside the gene matches: 9. Germline CDR1 reads SQVTM; CDR2 reads ANQGSEA. This CDR3 has 14 amino acids. The CDR3 DNA sequence: TGCAGCGTCGCCCGACAGGGGAGGGACACTGAAGCTTTCTTT. This sequence encodes CSVARQGRDTEAFF.

This clonotype was detected only a few times. The chain couples TRBV7-2 to TRBJ2-1; D is unclear. With 5 bases removed from V and 6 bases from J, the gap between germline ends came to 11 bases. Germline V gene lookup returns CDR1 SGHTA and CDR2 FQGNSA. This CDR3 spans 13 amino acids. CDR3 coding DNA: TGTGCCAGCAGCGCGGTCGCCCTCAATGAGCAGTTCTTC. Protein sequence: CASSAVALNEQFF.

The rearrangement joins TRBV7-8 to TRBJ1-4; the D is unclear. V shed 5 bases and J shed 4 bases, with 17 bases lying between them. This CDR3 region has 16 residues. Germline assignment: CDR1 SGHVS and CDR2 FQNEAQ. DNA of the CDR3: TGTGCCAGCAGCCGCAGTCTTGCCGGACTTAATGAAAAACTGTTTTTT. Translated: CASSRSLAGLNEKLFF.

V usage is TRBV5-1 and J usage is TRBJ1-4; D is uncertain. This CDR3 has 15 residues. The V end lost 0 bases, the J end lost 1 base, and 7 bases lay between the germline ends. The germline CDR1 and CDR2 sequences are SGHRS and YFSETQ. The chain's CDR3 is CASSLARGTNEKLFF. CDR3 sequence (DNA): TGCGCCAGCAGCTTGGCCCGGGGAACTAATGAAAAACTGTTTTTT.

The chain recombines TRBV2 with TRBJ1-1; D gene unclear. CDR3 length: 13 residues. V was shortened by 6 bases and J by 5 bases, with 13 bases between the two germline ends. Germline V gene lookup returns CDR1 SNHLY and CDR2 FYNNEI. CDR3 DNA sequence: TGTGCCAGCAGCTTAACTCAACCAACTGAAGCTTTCTTT. Encoded protein: CASSLTQPTEAFF.

This chain connects TRBV4-3 to TRBJ2-5; D is uncertain. The germline V gene has CDR1 LGHNA and CDR2 YSLEER. Trimming pared 0 bases from V and 5 bases from J, leaving 19 bases between. CDR3 size: 17 residues. The CDR3 loop reads CASSQDSPSSVGETQYF. As DNA, the CDR3 is TGCGCCAGCAGCCAAGATTCCCCCTCCAGTGTAGGGGAGACCCAGTACTTC.

This clonotype has a handful of counts. The J gene is TRBJ2-1, the V gene TRBV6-2 or TRBV6-3; no reliable D call. This CDR3 comprises 14 residues. V was pared by 5 bases and J by 9 bases, with 17 bases between. Germline values: CDR1 MNHEY, CDR2 SVGEGT. For the CDR3, the DNA is TGTGCCAGCAGTAAAACCGCCCCCGACGGTGAGCAGTTCTTC. Translated: CASSKTAPDGEQFF.

This clonotype was seen a few times. The chain is built from TRBV7-2 and TRBJ2-5; TRBD1 is a possible D gene (5 bases). Trimming left V 2 bases short and J 8 bases short, with 9 bases between. The CDR3 runs to 12 residues. Germline values: CDR1 SGHTA, CDR2 FQGNSA. CDR3 loop: CASSLYQGTQYF. The CDR3 bases are TGTGCCAGCAGCTTATATCAGGGAACCCAGTACTTC.

The genes are TRBV11-3 and TRBJ1-1, with D perhaps TRBD1 (5 bases). From germline, CDR1 is SGHNT and CDR2 YENEEA. Between the trimmed V and J ends, which lost 4 bases and 5 bases, there was a span of 11 bases. This CDR3 comprises 13 residues. The CDR3 sequence is CASSSRVWTEAFF. CDR3 sequence (DNA): TGTGCCAGCAGCTCCAGGGTTTGGACTGAAGCTTTCTTT.

The sample holds a few counts of this clonotype. This chain links TRBV24-1 with TRBJ2-1; perhaps TRBD2 as D (6 bases). Germline-derived CDR1 and CDR2 are KGHDR and SFDVKD. Deletions cut 5 bases from V and 7 bases from J, with 14 bases between. The CDR3 covers 14 residues. Written as DNA, the CDR3 is TGTGCCACCAGTGTCCCGGGACTCCCAAATGAGCAGTTCTTC. It encodes CATSVPGLPNEQFF.

The chain combines TRBV5-1 with TRBJ2-7; no definite D call. Germline V gene data show CDR1 as SGHRS and CDR2 as YFSETQ. There are 15 residues in the CDR3. Trimming shortened V by 0 bases and J by 0 bases, and 10 bases separated the two germline ends. CDR3 sequence: CASSLVVTASYEQYF. The CDR3 DNA reads TGCGCCAGCAGCTTGGTAGTTACAGCCTCCTACGAGCAGTACTTC.

In this sample, this clonotype turned up once. This chain uses TRBV27 with TRBJ2-1; 12 bases match TRBD2. CDR1 is MNHEY, CDR2 SMNVEV, per germline (reference sequence). The CDR3 is 18 amino acids. The V and J ends lost 4 bases and 7 bases, in that order; junction bases with no gene match: 14. CDR3 in DNA: TGTGCCAGCAGTTCCCTCCCCATGACTAGCGGGAGCGTAAATGAGCAGTTCTTC. Protein: CASSSLPMTSGSVNEQFF.

The chain links TRBV7-2 to TRBJ1-1; weak D call: TRBD1 (5 bases). The V end was cut by 5 bases, the J end by 9 bases, with 10 bases between. This CDR3 region has 11 residues. Germline CDR1 and CDR2: SGHTA and FQGNSA. CDR3 DNA: TGTGCCAGCAGCGAACGGGGCCAAGCTTTCTTT. Translation: CASSERGQAFF.

The genes are TRBV5-6 and TRBJ2-1; perhaps D is TRBD1 or TRBD2 (5 bases each). V was shortened by 0 bases and J by 8 bases, with 18 bases between the two germline ends. Germline CDR1 SGHDT, CDR2 YYEEEE. The CDR3 contains 16 residues. This chain's CDR3 is CASSLETGTQTDEQFF. The CDR3 DNA is TGTGCCAGCAGCTTGGAGACCGGGACCCAGACCGATGAGCAGTTCTTC.

This clonotype was observed a few times. The chain carries TRBV25-1 and TRBJ1-1; D gene ambiguous. The CDR3 has 13 residues. V lost 3 bases, J lost 0 bases, and 5 bases lay in between. The germline V gene encodes CDR1 MGHDK and CDR2 SYGVNS. CDR3 loop: CASSELMNTEAFF. The CDR3 bases are TGTGCCAGCAGTGAGTTGATGAACACTGAAGCTTTCTTT.

V usage is TRBV5-1 and J usage is TRBJ2-3; D is perhaps TRBD1 or TRBD2 (5 bases each). Germline CDR1 and CDR2: SGHRS and YFSETQ. This CDR3 has 15 amino acids. Trimming pared 5 bases from V and 2 bases from J, leaving 15 bases between. CDR3 nucleotides: TGCGCCAGCAGTCCGGTAGGGGACGCCACAGATACGCAGTATTTT. Amino acids: CASSPVGDATDTQYF.

This rearrangement joins TRBV16 to TRBJ1-4; D is perhaps TRBD1 (6 bases). CDR3 length equals 14 residues. Trimming removed 5 bases at V and 6 bases at J, with 13 bases between. The germline V gene has CDR1 KGHSY and CDR2 FQNENV. The CDR3 DNA sequence: TGTGCCAGCAGCGAACCACAGGGTCATGAAAAACTGTTTTTT. Translation gives CASSEPQGHEKLFF.

A few counts support this clonotype. V is TRBV6-1 and J is TRBJ2-2, with a weak D call TRBD1 (5 bases). The CDR3 spans 14 residues. In germline, CDR1 is MNHNS, CDR2 SASEGT. V was shortened by 5 bases and J by 0 bases, with 7 bases between the two germline ends. The CDR3 here is CASSRTSNTGELFF. DNA of the CDR3: TGTGCCAGCAGTCGGACATCGAACACCGGGGAGCTGTTTTTT.

The chain uses TRBV7-2 and TRBJ1-4; 7 nucleotides agree with TRBD1. The trim removed 3 bases at V and 8 bases at J, leaving 6 bases unmatched. Per the germline V gene, CDR1 is SGHTA and CDR2 is FQGNSA. The CDR3 has 14 residues. The CDR3 DNA sequence: TGTGCCAGCAGCTTTCAGGGGGGGGGCGAAAAACTGTTTTTT. Translation: CASSFQGGGEKLFF.

The gene calls are TRBV5-1 and TRBJ2-2; D might be TRBD2 (5 bases). This CDR3 spans 16 amino acids. V lost 0 bases and J 6 bases, leaving 15 bases between the germline ends. Germline CDR1 SGHRS, CDR2 YFSETQ. The CDR3 DNA sequence: TGCGCCAGCAGCTTGGCCCCCGGATACGGGGCCGGGGAGCTGTTTTTT. Translating it yields CASSLAPGYGAGELFF.

This clonotype has more than one count but fewer than ten. This chain connects TRBV7-6 to TRBJ2-2; 8 bases are shared with TRBD1. Trimming took 6 bases from V and 3 from J; bases not matched to a gene: 6. The CDR3 spans 15 residues. CDR1 and CDR2 from the germline V gene are SGHVS and FNYEAQ. CDR3 sequence reads: CASSSPDRDTGELFF. The CDR3 nucleotides are TGTGCCAGCAGTTCCCCGGACAGGGACACCGGGGAGCTGTTTTTT.

This clonotype came up a few times. V gene TRBV6-2 or TRBV6-3 combines with J gene TRBJ2-7; 9 positions agree with TRBD1. CDR1 is MNHEY and CDR2 is SVGEGT in the germline V gene. This CDR3 has 15 amino acids. The ends lost 6 bases at V and 3 bases at J; junction bases unmatched: 9. CDR3 amino acids: CASRDPGQGRYEQYV. The CDR3 DNA is TGTGCCAGCAGAGATCCGGGACAGGGTCGCTACGAGCAGTACGTC.

The rearrangement uses TRBV7-9 and TRBJ2-3, with 10 positions matching TRBD2. CDR3 length equals 16 residues. Germline V lookup: CDR1 SEHNR, CDR2 FQNEAQ (reference sequence). V lost 5 bases and J lost 2; bases outside the gene matches: 7. CDR3 DNA sequence: TGTGCCAGCAGCCGTAGGACTAGCGGAGACACAGATACGCAGTATTTT. Encoded protein: CASSRRTSGDTDTQYF. The full variable domain, with the rest looked up from reference TRBV7-9 and TRBJ2-3, is DTGVSQNPRHKITKRGQNVTFRCDPISEHNRLYWYRQTLGQGPEFLTYFQNEAQLEKSRLLSDRFSAERPKGSFSTLEIQRTEQGDSAMYLCASSRRTSGDTDTQYFGPGTRLTVL.

This clonotype was counted only a few times. The chain joins TRBV7-9 to TRBJ2-7; D might be TRBD1 (6 bases). There are 14 residues in the CDR3. V was clipped by 5 bases and J by 1 base, with 12 bases between them. Germline CDR1 is SEHNR and CDR2 is FQNEAQ (reference sequence). The CDR3 here is CASSPLQGSYEQYF. In DNA, the CDR3 is TGTGCCAGCAGCCCTCTTCAGGGGTCCTACGAGCAGTACTTC.

The rearrangement joins TRBV12-3 or TRBV12-4 to TRBJ1-1; D is unresolved. This CDR3 is 15 amino acids long. V was clipped by 3 bases and J by 11 bases, with 22 bases between them. CDR3 sequence reads: CASSFRDTRSGQAFF. CDR3 DNA sequence: TGTGCCAGCAGTTTTCGCGATACCCGTTCCGGTCAGGCTTTCTTT.

The rearrangement uses TRBV7-6 and TRBJ2-2, with D possibly being TRBD2 (5 bases). Germline V CDR1 and CDR2: SGHVS, FNYEAQ. CDR3 length: 18 amino acids. V was trimmed by 1 base and J by 3 bases, leaving 18 bases between them. CDR3 region: CASSLGVVGLGDTGELFF. The CDR3 nucleotides are TGTGCCAGCAGCTTAGGGGTGGTTGGACTCGGAGACACCGGGGAGCTGTTTTTT.

This clonotype was picked up a small number of times. V and J are TRBV4-1 and TRBJ1-4; D gene uncertain. This CDR3 has 15 amino acids. The germline V gene has CDR1 MGHRA and CDR2 YSYEKL. Trimming pared 0 bases from V and 8 bases from J, leaving 13 bases between. The chain's CDR3 is CASSQDSAEGEKLFF. The CDR3 DNA reads as TGCGCCAGCAGCCAAGATTCAGCGGAAGGCGAAAAACTGTTTTTT.